The table lists the clone carrying this TCR beta chain with many counts. The CDR3 has 16 residues. Trimming left V 5 bases short and J 5 bases short, with 16 bases between. Per the germline V gene, CDR1 is MDHEN and CDR2 is SYDVKM. Original handling: Amplification with reference gene primers provided the estimates of nucleated cell counts. Profiled with immunoSEQ multiplex PCR; TCRdb holds only in-frame clones, not every one. That table gives V, J and clone size, and the DNA gave D and trimming. The sample carries about half a million clones, approximately 83% recorded once. These data are taken from a study of blood T cell repertoires in COVID-19. On the study more broadly: Sites in the United States, Italy and Spain provided acute and convalescent COVID-19 samples. PBMCs, B-cell-depleted T cells, or T cells were the source of the cDNA or gDNA that made up the material.

The V call is TRBV28, the J call TRBJ1-6; D uncertain. What was sequenced was peripheral blood. This TCR was sampled from a human donor in a cohort sampled during active COVID-19. CDR3 DNA: TGTGCCAGCAGTGCGATGTCCCTTTTAAATAATTCACCCCTCCACTTT. Protein sequence: CASSAMSLLNNSPLHF.